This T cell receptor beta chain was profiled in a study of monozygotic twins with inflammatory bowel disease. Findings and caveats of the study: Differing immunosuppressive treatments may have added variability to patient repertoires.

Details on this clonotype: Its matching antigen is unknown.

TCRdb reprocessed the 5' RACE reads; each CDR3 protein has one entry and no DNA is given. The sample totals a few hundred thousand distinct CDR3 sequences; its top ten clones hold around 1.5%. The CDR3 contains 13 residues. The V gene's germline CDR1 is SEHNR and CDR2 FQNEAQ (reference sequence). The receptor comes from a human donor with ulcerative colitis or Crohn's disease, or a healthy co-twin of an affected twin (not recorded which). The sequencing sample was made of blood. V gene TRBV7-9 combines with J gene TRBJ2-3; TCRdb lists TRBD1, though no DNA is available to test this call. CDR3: CASSPETGATQYF. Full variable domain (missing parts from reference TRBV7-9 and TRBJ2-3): DTGVSQNPRHKITKRGQNVTFRCDPISEHNRLYWYRQTLGQGPEFLTYFQNEAQLEKSRLLSDRFSAERPKGSFSTLEIQRTEQGDSAMYLCASSPETGATQYFGPGTRLTVL.